This T cell receptor (beta chain) emerged from a study of blood T cells in healthy people across ages. Whole-study context: Through template switching, about one barcoded beta molecule was captured per two T cells, as measured in model experiments.

Findings of the study overall: Significant beta diversity loss was already apparent by age about 42, declining roughly linearly.

The CDR3 sequence is 17 residues long. Germline assignment: CDR1 MNHNS and CDR2 SASEGT. J lost 4 bases, V lost 10 bases, and 13 bases had no gene match. The study recruited healthy Caucasian donors from Russia who were aged about 6 to 90. Primed by a sample-barcoded 5' primer and a J-beta primer mix, a second PCR proceeded for about 7 to 12 cycles. TCRdb independently ran MiXCR on the 5' RACE reads; one entry per CDR3 protein. The sample yields 1.5 million to 1.9 million distinct CDR3 sequences, less than 45% seen once. Regarding this clonotype: The antigen remains unidentified.

The sequence derives from a woman under 30 in good health. V is TRBV6-1 and J is TRBJ2-3; 14 nucleotides align to TRBD2. The specimen was blood. The CDR3 DNA reads TGTGCCACTGGGACTAGCGGGGGTCTTCTGGGCGCAGATACGCAGTATTTT. Protein: CATGTSGGLLGADTQYF.